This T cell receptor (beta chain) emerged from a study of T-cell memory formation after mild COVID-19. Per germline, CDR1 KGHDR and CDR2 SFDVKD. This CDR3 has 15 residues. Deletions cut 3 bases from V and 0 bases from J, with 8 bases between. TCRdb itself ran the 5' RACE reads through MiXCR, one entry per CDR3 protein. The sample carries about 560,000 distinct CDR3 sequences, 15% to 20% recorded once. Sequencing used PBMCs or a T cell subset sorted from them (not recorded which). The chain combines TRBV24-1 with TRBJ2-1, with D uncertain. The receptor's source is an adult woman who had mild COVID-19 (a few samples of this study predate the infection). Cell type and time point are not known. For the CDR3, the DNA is TGTGCCACCAGTGATACCCACAGCTCCTACAATGAGCAGTTCTTC. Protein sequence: CATSDTHSSYNEQFF.